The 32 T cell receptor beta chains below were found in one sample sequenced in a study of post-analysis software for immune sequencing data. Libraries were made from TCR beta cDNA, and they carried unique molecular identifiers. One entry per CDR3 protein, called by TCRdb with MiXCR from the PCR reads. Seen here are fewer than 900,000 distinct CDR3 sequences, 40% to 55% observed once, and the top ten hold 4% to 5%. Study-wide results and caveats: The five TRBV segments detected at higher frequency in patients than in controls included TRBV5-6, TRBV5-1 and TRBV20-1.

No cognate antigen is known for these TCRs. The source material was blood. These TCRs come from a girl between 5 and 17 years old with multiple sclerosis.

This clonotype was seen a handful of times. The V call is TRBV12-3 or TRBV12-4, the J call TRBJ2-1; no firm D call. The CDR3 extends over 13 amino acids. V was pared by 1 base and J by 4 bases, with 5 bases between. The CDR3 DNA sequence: TGTGCCAGCAGTTTAGAACTGTACAATGAGCAGTTCTTC. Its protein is CASSLELYNEQFF.

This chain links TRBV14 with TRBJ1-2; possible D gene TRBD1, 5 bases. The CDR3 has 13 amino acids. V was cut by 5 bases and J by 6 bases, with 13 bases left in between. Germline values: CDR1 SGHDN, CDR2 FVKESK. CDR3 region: CASSDSAGHGYTF. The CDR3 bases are TGTGCCAGCAGCGACAGCGCAGGGCATGGCTACACCTTC.

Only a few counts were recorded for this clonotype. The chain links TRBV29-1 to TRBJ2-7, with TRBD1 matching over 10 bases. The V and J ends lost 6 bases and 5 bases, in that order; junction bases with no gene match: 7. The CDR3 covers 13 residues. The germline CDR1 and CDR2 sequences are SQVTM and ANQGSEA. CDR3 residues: CSVTGTGADEQYF. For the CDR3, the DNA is TGCAGCGTCACCGGGACAGGGGCGGACGAGCAGTACTTC.

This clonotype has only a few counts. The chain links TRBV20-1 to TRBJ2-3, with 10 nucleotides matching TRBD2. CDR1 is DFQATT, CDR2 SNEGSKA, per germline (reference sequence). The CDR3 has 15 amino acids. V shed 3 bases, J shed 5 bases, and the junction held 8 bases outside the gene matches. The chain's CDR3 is CSASPLAGVEDTQYF. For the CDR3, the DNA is TGCAGTGCTAGCCCTCTAGCGGGAGTGGAAGATACGCAGTATTTT.

CDR3 DNA sequence: TGTGCCAGCAGCGGTCTGGATGGCGCTGAAGCTTTCTTT. Its protein is CASSGLDGAEAFF. The chain recombines TRBV25-1 with TRBJ1-1; no clear D. The CDR3 consists of 13 residues. Trimming took 6 bases from V and 6 from J, leaving 14 bases between them. Germline CDR1 is MGHDK and CDR2 is SYGVNS.

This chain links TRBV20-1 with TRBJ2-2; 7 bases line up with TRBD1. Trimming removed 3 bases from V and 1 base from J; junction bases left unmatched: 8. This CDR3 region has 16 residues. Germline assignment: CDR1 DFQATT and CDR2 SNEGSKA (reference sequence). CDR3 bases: TGCAGTGCTAGGCCCTTGCAGGGGGAGAACACCGGGGAGCTGTTTTTT. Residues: CSARPLQGENTGELFF.

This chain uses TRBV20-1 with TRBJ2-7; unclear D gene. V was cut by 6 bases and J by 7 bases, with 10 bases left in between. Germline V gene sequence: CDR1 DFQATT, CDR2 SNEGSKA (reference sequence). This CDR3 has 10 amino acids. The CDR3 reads CSAYKGEQYF. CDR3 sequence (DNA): TGCAGTGCCTACAAAGGGGAGCAGTACTTC.

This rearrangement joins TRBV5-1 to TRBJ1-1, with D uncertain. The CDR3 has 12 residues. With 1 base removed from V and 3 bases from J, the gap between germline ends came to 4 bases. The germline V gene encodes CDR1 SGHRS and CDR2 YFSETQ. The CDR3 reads CASSLPDTEAFF. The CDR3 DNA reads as TGCGCCAGCAGCTTGCCAGACACTGAAGCTTTCTTT.

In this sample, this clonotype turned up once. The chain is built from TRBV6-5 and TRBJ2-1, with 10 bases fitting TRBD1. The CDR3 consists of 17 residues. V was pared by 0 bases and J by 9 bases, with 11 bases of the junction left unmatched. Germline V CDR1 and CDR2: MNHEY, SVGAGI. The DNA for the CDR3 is TGTGCCAGCAGTTACTCGACAGGGGGCGGACTGTTAATTGAGCAGTTCTTC. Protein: CASSYSTGGGLLIEQFF.

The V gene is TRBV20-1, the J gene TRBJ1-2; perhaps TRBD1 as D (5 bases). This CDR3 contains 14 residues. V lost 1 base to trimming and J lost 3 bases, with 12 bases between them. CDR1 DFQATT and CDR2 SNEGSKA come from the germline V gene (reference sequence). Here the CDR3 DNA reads TGCAGTGCTAGAGGACCGGGCAGGGACTATGGCTACACCTTC. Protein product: CSARGPGRDYGYTF.

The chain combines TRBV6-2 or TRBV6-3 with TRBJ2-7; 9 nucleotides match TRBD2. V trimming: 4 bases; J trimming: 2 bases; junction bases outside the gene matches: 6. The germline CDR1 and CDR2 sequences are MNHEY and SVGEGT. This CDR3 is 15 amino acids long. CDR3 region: CASSLAASGTYEQYF. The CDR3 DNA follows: TGTGCCAGCAGTTTAGCCGCTAGCGGGACCTACGAGCAGTACTTC.

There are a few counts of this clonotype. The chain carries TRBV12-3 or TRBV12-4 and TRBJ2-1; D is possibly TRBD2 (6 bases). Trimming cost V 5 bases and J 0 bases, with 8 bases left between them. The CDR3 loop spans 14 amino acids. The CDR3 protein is CASSASASYNEQFF. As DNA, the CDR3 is TGTGCCAGCAGTGCTAGCGCCTCCTACAATGAGCAGTTCTTC.

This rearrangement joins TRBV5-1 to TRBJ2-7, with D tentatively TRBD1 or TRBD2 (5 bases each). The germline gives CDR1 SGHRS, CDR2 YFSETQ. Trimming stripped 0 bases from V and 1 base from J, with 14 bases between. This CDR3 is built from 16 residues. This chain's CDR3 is CASSLGGLRESYEQYF. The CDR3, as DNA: TGCGCCAGCAGCTTGGGGGGCCTGAGGGAGTCCTACGAGCAGTACTTC.

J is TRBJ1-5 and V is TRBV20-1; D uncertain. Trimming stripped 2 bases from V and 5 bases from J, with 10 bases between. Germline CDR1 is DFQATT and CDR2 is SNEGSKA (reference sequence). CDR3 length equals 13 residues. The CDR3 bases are TGCAGTGCTAGATCAGGTACCTATCAGCCCCAGCATTTT. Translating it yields CSARSGTYQPQHF.

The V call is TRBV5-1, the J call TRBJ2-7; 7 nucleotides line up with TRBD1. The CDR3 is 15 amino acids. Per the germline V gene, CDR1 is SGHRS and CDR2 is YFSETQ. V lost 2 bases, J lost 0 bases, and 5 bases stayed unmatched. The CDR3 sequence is CASSFRDSLSYEQYF. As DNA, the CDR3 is TGCGCCAGCAGCTTCCGGGACAGCCTCTCCTACGAGCAGTACTTC.

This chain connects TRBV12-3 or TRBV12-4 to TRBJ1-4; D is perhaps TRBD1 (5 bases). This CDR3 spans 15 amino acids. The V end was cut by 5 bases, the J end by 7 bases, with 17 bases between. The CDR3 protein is CASSPGHPGGEKLFF. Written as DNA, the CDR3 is TGTGCCAGCAGTCCAGGACACCCTGGGGGTGAAAAACTGTTTTTT.

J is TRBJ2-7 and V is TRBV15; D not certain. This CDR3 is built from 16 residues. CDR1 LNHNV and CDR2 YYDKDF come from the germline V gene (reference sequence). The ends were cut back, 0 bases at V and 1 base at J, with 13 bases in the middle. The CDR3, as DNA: TGTGCCACCAGCAGAGATCCGGACGTTCGTTCCTACGAGCAGTACTTC. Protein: CATSRDPDVRSYEQYF.

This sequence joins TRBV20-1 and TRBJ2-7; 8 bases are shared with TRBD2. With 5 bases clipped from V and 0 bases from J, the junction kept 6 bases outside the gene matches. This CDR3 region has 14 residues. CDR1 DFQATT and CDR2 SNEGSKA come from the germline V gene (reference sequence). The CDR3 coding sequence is TGCAGTGCTTATAGCGGGACCTCCTCCTACGAGCAGTACTTC. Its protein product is CSAYSGTSSYEQYF.

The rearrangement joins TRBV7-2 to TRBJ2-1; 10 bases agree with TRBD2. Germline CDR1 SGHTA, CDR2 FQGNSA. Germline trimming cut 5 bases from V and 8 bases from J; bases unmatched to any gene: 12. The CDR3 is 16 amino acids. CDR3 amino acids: CASSPPLAGELYEQFF. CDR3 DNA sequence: TGTGCCAGCAGCCCACCGCTAGCGGGAGAATTATATGAGCAGTTCTTC.

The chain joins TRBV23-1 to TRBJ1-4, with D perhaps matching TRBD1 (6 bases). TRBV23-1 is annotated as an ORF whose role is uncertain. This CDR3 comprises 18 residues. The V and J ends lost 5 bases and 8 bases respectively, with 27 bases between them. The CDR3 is CASSSRSGHATRREKLFF. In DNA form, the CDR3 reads TGCGCCAGCAGTTCAAGGTCGGGACACGCAACAAGGAGGGAAAAACTGTTTTTT.

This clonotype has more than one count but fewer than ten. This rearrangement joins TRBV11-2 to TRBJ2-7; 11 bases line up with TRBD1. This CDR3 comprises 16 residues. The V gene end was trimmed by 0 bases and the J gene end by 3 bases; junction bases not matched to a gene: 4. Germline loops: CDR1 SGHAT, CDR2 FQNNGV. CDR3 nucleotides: TGTGCCAGCAGCTTAGATTCAGGGACAGGGGGCTACGAGCAGTACTTC. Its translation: CASSLDSGTGGYEQYF.

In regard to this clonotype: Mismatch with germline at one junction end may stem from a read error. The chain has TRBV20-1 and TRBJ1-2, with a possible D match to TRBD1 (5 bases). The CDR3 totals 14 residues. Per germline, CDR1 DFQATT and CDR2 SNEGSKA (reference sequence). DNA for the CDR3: TGCAGTGCTAGAGATTTCGGCAGGGAAGATGGCTGCACCTTC. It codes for CSARDFGREDGCTF.

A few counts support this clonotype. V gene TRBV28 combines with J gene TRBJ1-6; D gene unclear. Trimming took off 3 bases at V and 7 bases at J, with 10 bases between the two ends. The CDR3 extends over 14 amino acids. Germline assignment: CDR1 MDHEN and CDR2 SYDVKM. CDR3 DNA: TGTGCCAGCAGTTTTGACGGACGGAATTCACCCCTCCACTTT. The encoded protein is CASSFDGRNSPLHF.

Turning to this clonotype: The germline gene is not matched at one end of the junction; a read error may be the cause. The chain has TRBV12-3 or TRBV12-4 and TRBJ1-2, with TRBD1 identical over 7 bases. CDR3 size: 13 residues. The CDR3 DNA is TGTGCCAGCAGAGAGACAGGGAACTATGGCCACACCTTC. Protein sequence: CASRETGNYGHTF.

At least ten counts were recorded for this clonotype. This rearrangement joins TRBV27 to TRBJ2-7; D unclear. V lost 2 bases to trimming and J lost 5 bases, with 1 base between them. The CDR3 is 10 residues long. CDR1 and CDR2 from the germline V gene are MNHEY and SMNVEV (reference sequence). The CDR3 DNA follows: TGTGCCAGCAGTTTAAACGAGCAGTACTTC. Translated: CASSLNEQYF.

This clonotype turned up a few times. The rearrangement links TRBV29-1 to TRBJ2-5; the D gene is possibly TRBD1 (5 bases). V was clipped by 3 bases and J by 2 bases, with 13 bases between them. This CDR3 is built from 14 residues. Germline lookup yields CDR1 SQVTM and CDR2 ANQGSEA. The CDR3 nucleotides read TGCAGCGTTGAGCTGCAGGGCCATCAAGAGACCCAGTACTTC. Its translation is CSVELQGHQETQYF.

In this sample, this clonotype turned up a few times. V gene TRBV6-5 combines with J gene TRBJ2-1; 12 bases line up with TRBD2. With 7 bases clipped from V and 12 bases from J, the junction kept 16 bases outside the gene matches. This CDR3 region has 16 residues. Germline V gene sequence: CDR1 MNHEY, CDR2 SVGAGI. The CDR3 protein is CASKSNLAGGPLGQFF. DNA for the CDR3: TGTGCCAGCAAATCTAATCTAGCGGGAGGGCCTTTAGGGCAGTTCTTC.

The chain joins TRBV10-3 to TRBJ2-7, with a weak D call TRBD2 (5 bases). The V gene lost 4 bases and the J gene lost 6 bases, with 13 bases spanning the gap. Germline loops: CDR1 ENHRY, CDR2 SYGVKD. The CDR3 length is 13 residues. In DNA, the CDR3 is TGTGCCATCAGTGTTAATAGCGAGGGCGAGCAGTACTTC. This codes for CAISVNSEGEQYF.

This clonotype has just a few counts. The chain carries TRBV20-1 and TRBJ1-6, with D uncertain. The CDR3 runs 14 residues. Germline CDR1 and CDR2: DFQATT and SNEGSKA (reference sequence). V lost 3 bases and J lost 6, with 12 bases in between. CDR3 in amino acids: CSARGLDGNSPLHF. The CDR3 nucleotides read TGCAGTGCTAGGGGTCTGGACGGTAATTCACCCCTCCACTTT.

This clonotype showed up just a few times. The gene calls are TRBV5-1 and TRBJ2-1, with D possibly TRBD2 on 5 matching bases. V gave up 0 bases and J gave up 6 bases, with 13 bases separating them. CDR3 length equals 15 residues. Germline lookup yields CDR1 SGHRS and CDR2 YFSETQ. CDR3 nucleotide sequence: TGCGCCAGCAGCTTGGACCTGGGAGCCGGCAATGAGCAGTTCTTC. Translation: CASSLDLGAGNEQFF.

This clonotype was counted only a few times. CDR3 in amino acids: CASSWSLTGNNSPLHF. In nucleotides, the CDR3 is TGTGCCAGCAGTTGGAGCCTGACAGGGAATAATTCACCCCTCCACTTT. V usage is TRBV28 and J usage is TRBJ1-6, with 7 nucleotides matching TRBD1. The V and J ends lost 4 bases and 5 bases, in that order; junction bases with no gene match: 8. The CDR3 extends over 16 amino acids. Looked up from germline, CDR1 is MDHEN and CDR2 is SYDVKM.

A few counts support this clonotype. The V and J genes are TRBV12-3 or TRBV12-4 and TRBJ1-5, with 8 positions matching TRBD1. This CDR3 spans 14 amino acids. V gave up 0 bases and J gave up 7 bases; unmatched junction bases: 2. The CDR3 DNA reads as TGTGCCAGCAGTTTAGCGCAGGGGGCGCAGCCCCAGCATTTT. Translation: CASSLAQGAQPQHF.